This T cell receptor beta chain comes out of a study of shared clonotypes between healthy human individuals. Study-wide findings and caveats: Richness estimates generally favored naive over memory subsets.

With regard to this clone: Its antigen is currently unknown.

The genomic DNA of each subset was split evenly across several immunoSEQ plates. Here immunoSEQ multiplex PCR was the method, and the copy in TCRdb shows in-frame clones only, minus some. The table has 950,000 to 1,100,000 clones, approximately 80% seen once. CD45RA+ naive and CD45RA-negative memory subsets were separated from CD4+ cells. The specimen was memory CD4+ T cells from PBMCs. Subset meaning: CD45RA-negative fraction. The clonotype originates from a man aged 18 to 30 in good health. Some clones in this sample may be carry-over from other donors' samples.

In DNA form, the CDR3 reads TGTGCCAGCAGGGTCCGGGACAGTACTTTCTTT. It yields the protein CASRVRDSTFF. V usage is TRBV28 and J usage is TRBJ1-1, with 7 positions matching TRBD1. With 6 bases clipped from V and 12 bases from J, the junction kept 7 bases outside the gene matches. This CDR3 is built from 11 residues. Germline V gene lookup returns CDR1 MDHEN and CDR2 SYDVKM.